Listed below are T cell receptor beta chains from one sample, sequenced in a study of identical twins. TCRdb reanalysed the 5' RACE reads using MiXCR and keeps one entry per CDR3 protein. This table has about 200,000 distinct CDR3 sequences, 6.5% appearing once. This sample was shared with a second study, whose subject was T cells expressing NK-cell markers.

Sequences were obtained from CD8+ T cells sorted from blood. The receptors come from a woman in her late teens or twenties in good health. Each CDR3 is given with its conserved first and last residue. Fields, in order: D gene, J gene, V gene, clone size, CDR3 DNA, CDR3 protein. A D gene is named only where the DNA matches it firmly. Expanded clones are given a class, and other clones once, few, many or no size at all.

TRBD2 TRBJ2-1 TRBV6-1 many TGTGCCAGCAGTGTAGGGAGCGGGGGAGCCTACAATGAGCAGTTCTTC CASSVGSGGAYNEQFF
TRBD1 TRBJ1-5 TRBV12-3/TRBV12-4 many TGTGCCAGCAGTTTGACAGGGGGCGCGAGCAATCAGCCCCAGCATTTT CASSLTGGASNQPQHF
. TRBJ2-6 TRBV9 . TGTGCCAGCAGCGTAGCTAGGGGTTCGAGCTCTGGGGCCAACGTCCTGACTTTC CASSVARGSSSGANVLTF
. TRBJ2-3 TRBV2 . TGTGCCAGCAGTGCCCAATCTAGCACAGATACGCAGTATTTT CASSAQSSTDTQYF
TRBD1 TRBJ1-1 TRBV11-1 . TGTGCCAGCAGCTTAGAGGGGACAGAACCCATGAACACTGAAGCTTTCTTT CASSLEGTEPMNTEAFF
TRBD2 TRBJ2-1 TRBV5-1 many TGCGCCAGCAGCCAAGCGGGAGGGAGTAATGAGCAGTTCTTC CASSQAGGSNEQFF
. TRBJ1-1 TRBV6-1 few TGTGCCAGCAGTGACGAAGGTGGGAACACTGAAGCTTTCTTT CASSDEGGNTEAFF
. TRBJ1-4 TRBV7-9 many TGTGCCAGCAGCTTAGAGAGTTTCGAAAAACTGTTTTTT CASSLESFEKLFF
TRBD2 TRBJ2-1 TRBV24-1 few TGTGCCACCAGTGGCGGGGGAGCATACAATGAGCAGTTCTTC CATSGGGAYNEQFF
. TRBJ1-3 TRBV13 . TGTGCCAGCAGCGAAGGAAACACCATATATTTT CASSEGNTIYF
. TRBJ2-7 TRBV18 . TGTGCCAGCTCACCACCGGACGAGGGGACCTACGAGCAGTACTTC CASSPPDEGTYEQYF
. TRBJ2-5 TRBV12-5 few TGTGCTAGTGGTTTGGGGGGAAACCAAGAGACCCAGTACTTC CASGLGGNQETQYF
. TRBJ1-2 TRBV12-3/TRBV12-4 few TGTGCCAGCGGCCCAGATCGTGGCTATGGCTACACCTTC CASGPDRGYGYTF
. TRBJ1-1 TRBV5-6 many TGTGCCAGCAGCTTCGGAACGGGCCTCGGGACTGAAGCTTTCTTT CASSFGTGLGTEAFF
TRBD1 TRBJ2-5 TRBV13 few TGTGCCAGCAGCTTGGAAGGGGGCAGGGAGACCCAGTACTTC CASSLEGGRETQYF
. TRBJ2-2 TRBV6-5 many TGTGCCAGCAGTTACTCGCCAGGCCAACGAGCCGGGGAGCTGTTTTTT CASSYSPGQRAGELFF
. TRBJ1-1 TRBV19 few TGTGCCAGTAGTATAGGGCCCCAGGTGGACACTGAAGCTTTCTTT CASSIGPQVDTEAFF
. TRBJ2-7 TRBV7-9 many TGTGCCAGCAGCTCCCTGACCGAAAGCTCCTACGAGCAGTACTTC CASSSLTESSYEQYF
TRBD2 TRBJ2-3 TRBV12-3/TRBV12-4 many TGTGCCAGCAGTTGGACTAGCGGGGGGGATCCAGATACGCAGTATTTT CASSWTSGGDPDTQYF
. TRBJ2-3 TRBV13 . TGTGCCAGCAGCCCTAACAGGGGACTCCGGGGGGGCCGCGATACGCAGTATTTT CASSPNRGLRGGRDTQYF
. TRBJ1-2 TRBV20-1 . TGCAGTGCTAGAGGGGGCAAATTTTGGGCGCAGGGCTACACCTTC CSARGGKFWAQGYTF
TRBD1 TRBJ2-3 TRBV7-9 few TGTGCCAGCAGCTTAGCTCTAACGGACAGGGGCCCAGATACGCAGTATTTT CASSLALTDRGPDTQYF
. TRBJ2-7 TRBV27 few TGTGCCAGCAGCAATGGACAGAGTACTCACGAGCAGTACTTC CASSNGQSTHEQYF
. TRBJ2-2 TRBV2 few TGTGCCAGCCGGAGCGGGGAGCTGTTTTTT CASRSGELFF
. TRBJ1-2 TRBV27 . TGTGCCAGCAGGCTCCAGGGTTTTGATGGCTACACCTTC CASRLQGFDGYTF
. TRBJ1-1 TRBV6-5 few TGTGCCAGCAGTTCCAACCAGGCGCCGGCCACTGAAGCTTTCTTT CASSSNQAPATEAFF
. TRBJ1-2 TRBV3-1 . TGTGCCAGCAGCCAAGATCTCGGAGTCGATGAAGGCTACACCTTC CASSQDLGVDEGYTF
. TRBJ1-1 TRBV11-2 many TGCGCCAGCAGCTTGGGGACGGGCACTGAAGCTTTCTTT CASSLGTGTEAFF
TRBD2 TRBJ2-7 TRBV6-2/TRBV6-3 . TGTGCCAGCAGTCACGTAGCGGGAGTAATAGGCGAGCAGTACTTC CASSHVAGVIGEQYF
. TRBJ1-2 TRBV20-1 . TGCAGTGGCGAAGAGGAGGGGAAGGGCTACACCTTC CSGEEEGKGYTF
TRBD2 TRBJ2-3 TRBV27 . TGTGCCAGCAGGCCCTCGGGGGGGGCAGATACGCAGTATTTT CASRPSGGADTQYF
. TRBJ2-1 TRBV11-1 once TGTGCCAGCAGCTTAACTATCATCAATGAGCAGTTCTTC CASSLTIINEQFF
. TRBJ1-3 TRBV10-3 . TGTGCCATCGGGGGGACTGCACGCTCTGGAAACACCATATATTTT CAIGGTARSGNTIYF
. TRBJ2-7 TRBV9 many TGTGCCAGCAGCTTCACTGCCTTCTCCTACGAGCAGTACTTC CASSFTAFSYEQYF
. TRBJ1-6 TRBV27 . TGTGCCAGCAGTTCAGGGTGGAATTCACCCCTCCACTTT CASSSGWNSPLHF
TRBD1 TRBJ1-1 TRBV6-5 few TGTGCCAGCAGTTACACGGGACAGCTGAACACTGAAGCTTTCTTT CASSYTGQLNTEAFF
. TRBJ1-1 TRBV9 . TGTGCCAGCAGCTCCTCAGGCTCTGGTGAAGCTTTCTTT CASSSSGSGEAFF
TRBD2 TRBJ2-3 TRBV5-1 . TGCGCCAGCAGCATGGGACTAGCGGGGGACACAGATACGCAGTATTTT CASSMGLAGDTDTQYF
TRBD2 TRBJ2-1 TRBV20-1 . TGCAGTGCTAGAGATCACGGCGGGGGGGCGAATGAGCAGTTCTTC CSARDHGGGANEQFF
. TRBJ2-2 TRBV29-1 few TGCAGCGTTGACGGGTTGGACACCGGGGAGCTGTTTTTT CSVDGLDTGELFF
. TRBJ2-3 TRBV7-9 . TGTGCCAGCAGTAGGGACACTTTCACAGATACGCAGTATTTT CASSRDTFTDTQYF
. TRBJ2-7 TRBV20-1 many TGCAGTGCTACTCTAGCTGACTCCTACGAGCAGTACTTC CSATLADSYEQYF
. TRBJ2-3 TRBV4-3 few TGCGCCAGCAGCGTAGGAGGAGGGAGAGGTACGCAGTATTTT CASSVGGGRGTQYF
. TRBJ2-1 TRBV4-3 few TGCGCCAGCAGCCGATTGACAGGAACGTTATACAATGAGCAGTTCTTC CASSRLTGTLYNEQFF
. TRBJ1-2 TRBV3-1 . TGTGCCAGCAGCCCTCGGGAGGGGCCCAACTATGGCTACACCTTC CASSPREGPNYGYTF
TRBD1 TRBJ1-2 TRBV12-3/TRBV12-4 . TGTGCCAGCAGCCAACCAGGGGGGTATGGCTACACCTTC CASSQPGGYGYTF
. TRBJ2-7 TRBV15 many TGTGCCACCGGGGAAAATTATTACGAGCAGTACTTC CATGENYYEQYF
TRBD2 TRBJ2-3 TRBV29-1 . TGCAGCGTTGTGGGACTAGCGGGAGGGCGAATAAGCACAGATACGCAGTATTTT CSVVGLAGGRISTDTQYF
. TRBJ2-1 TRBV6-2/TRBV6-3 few TGTGCCAGCAGACTTGGAGCTGGGGGCGAGTCCTACAATGAGCAGTTCTTC CASRLGAGGESYNEQFF
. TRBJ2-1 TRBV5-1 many TGCGCCAGCAGCTTGTCGGATAGCTATGAGCAGTTCTTC CASSLSDSYEQFF
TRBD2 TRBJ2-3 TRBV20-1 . TGCAGTGCTGTAGGCTTTGAGCGGGGTGAAAGCACAGATACGCAGTATTTT CSAVGFERGESTDTQYF
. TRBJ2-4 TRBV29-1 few TGCAGCGTTGGGGGCGGTTACATTCAGTACTTC CSVGGGYIQYF
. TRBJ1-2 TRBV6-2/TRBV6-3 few TGTGCCAGCCGACGCCTTGGCAGGGGAAACGAGGGCTACACCTTC CASRRLGRGNEGYTF